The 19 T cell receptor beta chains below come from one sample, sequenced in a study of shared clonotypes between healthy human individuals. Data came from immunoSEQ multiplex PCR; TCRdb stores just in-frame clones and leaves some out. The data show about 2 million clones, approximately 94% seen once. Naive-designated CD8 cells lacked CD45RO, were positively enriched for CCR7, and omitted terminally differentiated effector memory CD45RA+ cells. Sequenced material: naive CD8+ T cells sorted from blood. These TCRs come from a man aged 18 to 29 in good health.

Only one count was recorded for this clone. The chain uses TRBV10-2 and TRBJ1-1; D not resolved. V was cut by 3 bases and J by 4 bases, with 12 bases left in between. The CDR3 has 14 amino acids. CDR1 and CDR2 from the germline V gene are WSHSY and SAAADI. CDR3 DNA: TGCGCCAGCAGTGATTGGGCCCTGGGCACTGAAGCTTTCTTT. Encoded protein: CASSDWALGTEAFF.

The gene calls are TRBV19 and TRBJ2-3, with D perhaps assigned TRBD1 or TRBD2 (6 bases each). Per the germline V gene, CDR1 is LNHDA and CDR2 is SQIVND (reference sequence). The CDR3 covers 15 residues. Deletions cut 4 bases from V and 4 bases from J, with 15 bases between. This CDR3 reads CASSSVGGVADTQYF. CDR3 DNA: TGTGCCAGTAGTAGCGTGGGGGGCGTCGCAGATACGCAGTATTTT. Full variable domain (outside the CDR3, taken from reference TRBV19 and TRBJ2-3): DGGITQSPKYLFRKEGQNVTLSCEQNLNHDAMYWYRQDPGQGLRLIYYSQIVNDFQKGDIAEGYSVSREKKESFPLTVTSAQKNPTAFYLCASSSVGGVADTQYFGPGTRLTVL.

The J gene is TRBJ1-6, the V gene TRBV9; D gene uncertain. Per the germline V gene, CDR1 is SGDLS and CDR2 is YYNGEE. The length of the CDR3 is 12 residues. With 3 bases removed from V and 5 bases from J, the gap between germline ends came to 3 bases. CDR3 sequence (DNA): TGTGCCAGCAGCGGAAATAATTCACCCCTCCACTTT. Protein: CASSGNNSPLHF.

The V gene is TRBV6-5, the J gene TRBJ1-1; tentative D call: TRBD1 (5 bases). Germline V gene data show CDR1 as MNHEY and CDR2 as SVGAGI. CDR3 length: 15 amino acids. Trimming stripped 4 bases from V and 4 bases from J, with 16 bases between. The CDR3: CASSSSWGVGTEAFF. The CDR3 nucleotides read TGTGCCAGCAGTTCCTCTTGGGGGGTCGGCACTGAAGCTTTCTTT.

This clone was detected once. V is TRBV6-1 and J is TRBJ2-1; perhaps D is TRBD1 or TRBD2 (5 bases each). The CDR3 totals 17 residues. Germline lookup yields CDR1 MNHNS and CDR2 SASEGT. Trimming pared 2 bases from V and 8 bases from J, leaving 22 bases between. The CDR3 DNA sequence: TGTGCCAGCAGTGAATTAGAGGGGACGGACATATCCCATGAGCAGTTCTTC. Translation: CASSELEGTDISHEQFF.

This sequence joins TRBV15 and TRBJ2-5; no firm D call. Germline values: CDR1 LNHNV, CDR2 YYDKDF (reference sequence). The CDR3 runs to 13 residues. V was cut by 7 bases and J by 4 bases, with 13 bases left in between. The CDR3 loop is CATMGRSIETQYF. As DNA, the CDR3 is TGTGCCACCATGGGCAGGTCGATAGAGACCCAGTACTTC.

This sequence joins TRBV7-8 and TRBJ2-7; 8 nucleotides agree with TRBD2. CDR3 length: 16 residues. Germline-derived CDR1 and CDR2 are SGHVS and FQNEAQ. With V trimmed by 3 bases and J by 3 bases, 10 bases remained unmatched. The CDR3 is CASSLWASGWIYEQYF. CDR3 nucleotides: TGTGCCAGCAGCTTGTGGGCTAGCGGGTGGATCTACGAGCAGTACTTC.

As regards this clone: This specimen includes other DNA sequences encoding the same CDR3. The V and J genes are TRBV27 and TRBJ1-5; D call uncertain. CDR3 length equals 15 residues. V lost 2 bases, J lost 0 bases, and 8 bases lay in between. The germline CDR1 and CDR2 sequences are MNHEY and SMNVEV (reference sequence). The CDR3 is CASSLGLYSNQPQHF. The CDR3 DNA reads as TGTGCCAGCAGTTTAGGATTATATAGCAATCAGCCCCAGCATTTT.

The CDR3 DNA sequence: TGTGCCAGCAGCCCCCTTACAGGGTTTCTCACAGATACGCAGTATTTT. It is translated as CASSPLTGFLTDTQYF. The rearrangement uses TRBV5-6 and TRBJ2-3; perhaps TRBD1 as D (6 bases). Trimming took 4 bases from V and 2 from J, leaving 17 bases between them. From germline, CDR1 is SGHDT and CDR2 YYEEEE. This CDR3 spans 16 amino acids.

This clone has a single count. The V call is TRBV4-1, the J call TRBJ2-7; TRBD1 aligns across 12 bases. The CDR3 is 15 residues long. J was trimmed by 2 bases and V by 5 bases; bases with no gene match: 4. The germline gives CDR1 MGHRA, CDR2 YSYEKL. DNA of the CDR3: TGCGCCAGCAGCTACGGGACAGGGGGCCCCTACGAGCAGTACTTC. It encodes CASSYGTGGPYEQYF.

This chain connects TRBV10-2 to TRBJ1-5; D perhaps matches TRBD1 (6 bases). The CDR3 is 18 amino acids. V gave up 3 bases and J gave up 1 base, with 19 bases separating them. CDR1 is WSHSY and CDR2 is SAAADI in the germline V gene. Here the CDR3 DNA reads TGCGCCAGCAGTGATCCGTGGGGGGCCGGAAAAAGCAATCAGCCCCAGCATTTT. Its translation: CASSDPWGAGKSNQPQHF.

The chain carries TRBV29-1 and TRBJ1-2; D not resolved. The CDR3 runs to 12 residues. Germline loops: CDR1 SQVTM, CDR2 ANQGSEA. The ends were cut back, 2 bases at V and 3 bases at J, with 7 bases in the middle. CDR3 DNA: TGCAGCGTTGAATCAGCCCACTATGGCTACACCTTC. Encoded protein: CSVESAHYGYTF.

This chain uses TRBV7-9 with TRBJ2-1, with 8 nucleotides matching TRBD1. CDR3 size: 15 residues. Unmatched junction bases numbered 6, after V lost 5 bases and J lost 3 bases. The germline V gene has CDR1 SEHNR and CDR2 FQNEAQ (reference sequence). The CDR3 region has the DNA TGTGCCAGCAGCCCATCGACAGGGGACTACAATGAGCAGTTCTTC. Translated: CASSPSTGDYNEQFF.

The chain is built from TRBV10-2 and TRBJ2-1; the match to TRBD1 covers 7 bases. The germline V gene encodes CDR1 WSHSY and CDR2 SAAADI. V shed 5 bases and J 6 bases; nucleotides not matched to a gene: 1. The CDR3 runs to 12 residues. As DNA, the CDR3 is TGCGCCAGCAGTACAGGGGCCAATGAGCAGTTCTTC. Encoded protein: CASSTGANEQFF.

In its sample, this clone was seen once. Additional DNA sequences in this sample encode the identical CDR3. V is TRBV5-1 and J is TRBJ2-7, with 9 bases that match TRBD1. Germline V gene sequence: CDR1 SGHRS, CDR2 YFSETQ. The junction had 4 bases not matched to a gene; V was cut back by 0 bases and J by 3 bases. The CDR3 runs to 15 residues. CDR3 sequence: CASSLAGTGLYEQYF. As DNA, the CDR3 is TGCGCCAGCAGCTTGGCCGGGACAGGGCTCTACGAGCAGTACTTC. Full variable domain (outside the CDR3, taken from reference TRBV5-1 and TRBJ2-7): KAGVTQTPRYLIKTRGQQVTLSCSPISGHRSVSWYQQTPGQGLQFLFEYFSETQRNKGNFPGRFSGRQFSNSRSEMNVSTLELGDSALYLCASSLAGTGLYEQYFGPGTRLTVT.

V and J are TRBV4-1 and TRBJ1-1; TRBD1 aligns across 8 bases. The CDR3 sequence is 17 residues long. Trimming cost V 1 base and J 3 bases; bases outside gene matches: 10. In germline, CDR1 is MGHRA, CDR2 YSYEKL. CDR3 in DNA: TGCGCCAGCAGCCAAGTTACAGGGGGTCAGGGTGACACTGAAGCTTTCTTT. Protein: CASSQVTGGQGDTEAFF.

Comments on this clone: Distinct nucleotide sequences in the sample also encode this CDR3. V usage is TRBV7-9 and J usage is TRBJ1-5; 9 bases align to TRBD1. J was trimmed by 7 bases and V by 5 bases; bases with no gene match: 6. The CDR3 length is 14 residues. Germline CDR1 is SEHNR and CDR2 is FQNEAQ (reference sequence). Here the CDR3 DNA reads TGTGCCAGCAGCATGGGACAGGGAAACCAGCCCCAGCATTTT. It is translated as CASSMGQGNQPQHF.

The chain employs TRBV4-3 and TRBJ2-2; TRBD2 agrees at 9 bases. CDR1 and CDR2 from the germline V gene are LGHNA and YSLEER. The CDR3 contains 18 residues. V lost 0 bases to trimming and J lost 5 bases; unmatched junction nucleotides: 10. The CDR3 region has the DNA TGCGCCAGCAGCCAAGAGTGGTTAGCGGGAGAACGGACCGGGGAGCTGTTTTTT. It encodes CASSQEWLAGERTGELFF.

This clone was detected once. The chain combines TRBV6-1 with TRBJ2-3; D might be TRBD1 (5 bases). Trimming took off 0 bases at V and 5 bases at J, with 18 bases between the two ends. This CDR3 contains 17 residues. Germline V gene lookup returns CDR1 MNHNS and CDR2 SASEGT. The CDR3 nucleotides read TGTGCCAGCAGTGAAGCGAACTTTATACGGCAGGGAGATACGCAGTATTTT. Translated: CASSEANFIRQGDTQYF.